This TCR beta chain was identified in a study of CD8 T cells in Susac syndrome. CDR3 length: 16 amino acids. With 3 bases clipped from V and 8 bases from J, the junction kept 8 bases outside the gene matches. Germline values: CDR1 SGHVS, CDR2 FNYEAQ. The RNA, roughly 0.5 to 1 ug, was put through reverse transcription using random hexamers. TCRdb re-called the immunoSEQ multiplex PCR reads through MiXCR, storing one row per CDR3 protein. The sample contains approximately 150,000 distinct CDR3 sequences, 85% to 95% of which appear only once. This receptor was identified in a human donor in good health. Specimen: CD4+ T cells from PBMCs. The V and J genes are TRBV7-6 and TRBJ2-1; 12 bases fit TRBD2. Here the CDR3 DNA reads TGTGCCAGCAGCTTGGAGGGGCCTAGCGGGGGGGATGAGCAGTTCTTC. Translated, it gives CASSLEGPSGGDEQFF.